This T cell receptor beta chain was recovered during a study of T cells in Graves' hyperthyroidism and ophthalmopathy (dated by TCRdb to between 2018 and 2021). About the full investigation: Peripheral blood was sampled at the time of initial diagnosis, prior to any treatment. Once sampling was done, hyperthyroidism patients were given methimazole at a starting dose of 30 mg daily, whereas ophthalmopathy patients were given high-dose intravenous methylprednisolone. To identify TCR V-J signatures that set the groups apart, the researchers used a discovery cohort of 100 or so patients, made up of roughly 40 with Graves' ophthalmopathy and 55 to 65 with stable Graves' hyperthyroidism. Whether ophthalmopathy could be predicted prospectively was tested in an independent validation cohort made up of under 20 hyperthyroidism patients plus 17 patients who later progressed to ophthalmopathy. The 75 to 100 discovery patients were divided at random into training and test sets in a 7:3 ratio. The paper describes TCR Vbeta CDR3 sequencing of around 140 peripheral blood samples, made up of around 41 ophthalmopathy patients, around 78 hyperthyroidism patients and roughly 17 progressor patients. In addition, the study compared T-cell repertoires in thyroid tissue and in blood from a handful of Graves' hyperthyroidism patients.

The full study reports these points: Most expanded thyroid clonotypes (frequency above 0.001) were also detected in blood, suggesting blood repertoires may reflect thyroid immune responses. In validation, progression to ophthalmopathy was predicted by the model with about 70% sensitivity and 72.22% specificity, a median of 6.5 months before onset. In cross-validation, a model built on a 13 V-J signature told ophthalmopathy apart from stable hyperthyroidism with 85% to 90% sensitivity and 81% to 82% specificity, and in testing the same model reached 80%/75%. No statistical method was used to fix the sample size in advance, and group allocation was not hidden from the investigators.

The TCR beta CDR3 regions were amplified from the RNA transcripts. The TCR CDR3 was subjected to a first round of RT-PCR using the HTBI primer set and the Qiagen OneStep RT-PCR kit. Libraries were constructed in a second round of multiplex PCR, after which size selection and purification were performed. Paired-end sequencing of the libraries was performed with 100 bp reads on an Illumina HiSeq2000. Per the source publication's procedure: SOAPnuke was used to process the raw data, throwing out any read that contained adapters or uncalled bases, had a mean Phred below 15, or lacked an exact constant-primer or identifier match. High-quality paired reads were merged using COPE v1.2.5, and each unique nucleotide sequence was defined as a clonotype. MiTCR v1.1 was used to align clonotypes to the IMGT TRBV, TRBD and TRBJ reference segments. Analysis was restricted to V-J combinations with a frequency above 0.0001, which covered roughly 99% of repertoires. The TCS score was defined as the ratio of F50 (clonal expansion) to E x V (chaos), calculated using BLOSUM62-based TCRdist between CDR3 peptides within each V-J. Welch's t-statistics and random forest reduced 500 to 550 V-J features to roughly 13, which were used in a naive Bayes classifier (R e1071). TCRdb passed the public sequencing reads through fastp at Q25 and MiXCR, retaining productive beta sequences. CDR3 protein duplicates are merged, each entry listing the most common genes and DNA. TCRdb, rather than the study authors, made the V and J calls. Within this sample are under 700,000 distinct CDR3 sequences, with 16% of them counted one time only. About 20% of the sample belongs to the ten largest clones.

Notes on this clonotype: Its cognate antigen has yet to be identified. The input lacks base qualities; no much larger clone sits a single base away.

Graves' hyperthyroidism was defined as stable when no progression to ophthalmopathy occurred over 18 months of follow-up. Hyperthyroidism patients were newly diagnosed, with disease duration under 2 months, and aged 18 to 65 years. Exclusion was applied to patients with uncontrolled infections, other autoimmune diseases, pregnancy or lactation. Diagnoses were established on the basis of clinical symptoms, serum thyroxine and TRAb, thyroid ultrasound, and orbital computed tomography. Ficoll-Paque density gradient centrifugation was used to isolate PBMCs from approximately 10 ml of fresh peripheral blood. Total RNA was extracted with Trizol reagent, and quality was checked on an Agilent 2100 Bioanalyzer. Sequencing was done on a sample of blood. The TCR comes from a woman aged 18-35 years with Graves' hyperthyroidism.

The bases are TGTGCCACCAGCAGAGATCGCGGGGCGAACACCGGGGAGCTGTTTTTT. Protein translation: CATSRDRGANTGELFF. The chain is encoded by TRBV15 joined to TRBJ2-2; a tentative D match to TRBD2 spans 6 bases. Between the V and J ends, shortened by 0 bases and 0 bases respectively, the junction contains 8 bases. The CDR3 starts with the cysteine, ends with the phenylalanine, and has 16 residues. Of the read, only the CDR3 DNA is kept; its 48 bases are in frame from base 1. CDR1 and CDR2 are read off the germline V gene (reference sequence) as LNHNV and YYDKDF.